This T cell receptor (beta chain) was identified during a study of identical twins. TCRdb reanalysed the 5' RACE reads using MiXCR and keeps one entry per CDR3 protein. The sample holds about 700,000 distinct CDR3 sequences; roughly 6% are singletons and the top ten take 1.5% to 2%. This clonotype appeared many times. Antigen unknown. This CDR3 region has 16 residues. Germline V gene data show CDR1 as MDHEN and CDR2 as SYDVKM. The ends lost 6 bases at V and 4 bases at J; junction bases unmatched: 9. Regarding the study as a whole: Where beta out-of-frame sequences were concerned, excess twin sharing was weaker.

This TCR derives from a man younger than 30 in good health. The J gene is TRBJ2-5, the V gene TRBV28; 12 bases match TRBD1. Sequenced material: naive T cells sorted from blood. CDR3 nucleotide sequence: TGTGCCAGCAGATATTCCGGGACAGGGGGCGTAGAGACCCAGTACTTC. Protein product: CASRYSGTGGVETQYF.